This TCR beta chain was observed in a study of blood T cell repertoires in COVID-19. TCRdb's copy holds only in-frame clones and misses some; the assay was immunoSEQ multiplex PCR. The repertoire includes about 68,000 clones, about 91% of them detected once, and more than 5.5% sits in the top ten. The CDR3 spans 17 residues. Per the germline V gene, CDR1 is SGHRS and CDR2 is YFSETQ. J lost 5 bases, V lost 1 base, and 11 bases had no gene match. This chain connects TRBV5-1 to TRBJ2-3; 9 positions match TRBD2. Sequenced sample: peripheral blood. The clonotype comes from a man in his forties with COVID-19, enrolled during active disease. The CDR3 DNA reads TGCGCCAGCAGCTTGAAAGTTCTTGCGGGGGGGATAGATACGCAGTATTTT. Amino acids: CASSLKVLAGGIDTQYF.